This passage covers 27 T cell receptor beta chains from one sample sequenced in a study of blood T cell repertoires in COVID-19. Assay: immunoSEQ multiplex PCR; the TCRdb copy retains only in-frame clones and omits some. The sample includes roughly 120,000 clones, over 70% of them seen just once. Sequencing used peripheral blood. The receptor source for this set is a man in his fifties or sixties with acute or convalescent COVID-19.

The gene calls are TRBV4-2 and TRBJ2-6; the match to TRBD1 covers 11 bases. There are 20 residues in the CDR3. V was pared by 2 bases and J by 4 bases, with 13 bases of the junction left unmatched. The germline CDR1 and CDR2 sequences are LGHNA and YNFKEQ. The DNA of the CDR3 is TGTGCCAGCAGCCAACCCCCCTCGGGGACAGGGGGATCGGGGGCCAACGTCCTGACTTTC. Translation gives CASSQPPSGTGGSGANVLTF.

The chain combines TRBV29-1 with TRBJ2-7, with a weak D call TRBD2 (5 bases). Germline V gene data show CDR1 as SQVTM and CDR2 as ANQGSEA. The CDR3 totals 13 residues. V gave up 0 bases and J gave up 1 base, with 7 bases separating them. In nucleotides, the CDR3 is TGCAGCGTTGAAGAGCCGGGGTCCTACGAGCAGTACGTC. Its translation: CSVEEPGSYEQYV.

This clone has only one observation. This chain's CDR3 is CASSEGTGGAYGYTF. As DNA, the CDR3 is TGTGCCAGCAGTGAGGGGACAGGGGGCGCCTATGGCTACACCTTC. The genes are TRBV6-1 and TRBJ1-2; 12 positions agree with TRBD1. Trimming took 3 bases from V and 4 from J; bases not matched to a gene: 3. Germline CDR1 reads MNHNS; CDR2 reads SASEGT. This CDR3 contains 15 residues.

This clone was counted only a few times. The rearrangement links TRBV5-1 to TRBJ2-3; 13 nucleotides agree with TRBD2. The CDR3 sequence is 17 residues long. Germline V gives CDR1 SGHRS, CDR2 YFSETQ. With V trimmed by 1 base and J by 5 bases, 7 bases remained unmatched. The CDR3 nucleotides read TGCGCCAGCAGCTTGATGGGGACTAGCGGGGCCTTAGATACGCAGTATTTT. Its translation is CASSLMGTSGALDTQYF.

The chain links TRBV30 to TRBJ1-2; no clear D. V was shortened by 1 base and J by 3 bases, with 6 bases between the two germline ends. The CDR3 spans 12 residues. Germline values: CDR1 GTSNPN, CDR2 SVGIG (reference sequence). In DNA form, the CDR3 reads TGTGCCTGGAGTGCCCAGGACTATGGCTACACCTTC. This sequence encodes CAWSAQDYGYTF.

The rearrangement uses TRBV19 and TRBJ1-6; D remains unclear. Trimming removed 7 bases from V and 4 bases from J, with 17 bases in between. CDR1 is LNHDA and CDR2 is SQIVND in the germline V gene (reference sequence). This CDR3 comprises 16 residues. This chain's CDR3 is CASMGVAGGYNSPLHF. The CDR3 DNA is TGTGCCAGTATGGGAGTGGCAGGAGGATATAATTCACCCCTCCACTTT.

The CDR3 here is CASKTGQGIATNEKLFF. The CDR3 DNA is TGTGCCAGCAAAACGGGACAGGGGATTGCAACTAATGAAAAACTGTTTTTT. The V gene is TRBV2, the J gene TRBJ1-4; 10 bases match TRBD1. The V gene end was trimmed by 7 bases and the J gene end by 0 bases; junction bases not matched to a gene: 8. Germline V gives CDR1 SNHLY, CDR2 FYNNEI. The CDR3 runs to 17 residues.

V is TRBV6-5 and J is TRBJ2-7; 7 bases are a match to TRBD2. The CDR3 has 16 amino acids. Germline CDR1 reads MNHEY; CDR2 reads SVGAGI. V dropped 3 bases and J dropped 3; count of bases not matched to a gene: 11. CDR3: CASSYPAGPTIYEQYV. In DNA form, the CDR3 reads TGTGCCAGCAGTTATCCAGCGGGGCCTACCATCTACGAGCAGTACGTC.

In its sample, this clone was seen many times. The chain uses TRBV7-2 and TRBJ1-3; 7 bases map to TRBD1. This CDR3 is built from 14 residues. The J segment lost 4 bases and the V segment lost 5 bases, leaving 5 bases of the junction unmatched. The germline V gene encodes CDR1 SGHTA and CDR2 FQGNSA. This chain's CDR3 is CASSRDSLGNTIYF. The CDR3, as DNA: TGTGCCAGCAGCCGGGACAGCCTAGGAAACACCATATATTTT.

The J gene is TRBJ2-2, the V gene TRBV5-1; a possible D gene is TRBD1 (5 bases). V shed 6 bases and J shed 4 bases, with 13 bases lying between them. The CDR3 length is 14 residues. Germline lookup yields CDR1 SGHRS and CDR2 YFSETQ. This CDR3 reads CASTGSPSTGELFF. As DNA, the CDR3 is TGCGCCAGCACAGGGTCTCCGAGCACCGGGGAGCTGTTTTTT.

The genes are TRBV18 and TRBJ1-1; 7 positions match TRBD1. Looked up from germline, CDR1 is KGHSH and CDR2 is LQKENI. Germline trimming cut 3 bases from V and 11 bases from J; bases unmatched to any gene: 9. The CDR3 is 13 residues long. CDR3: CASSPTRGQRAFF. The CDR3 DNA is TGTGCCAGCTCACCTACCCGGGGACAGCGGGCTTTCTTT. The full variable domain, in which reference TRBV18 and TRBJ1-1 provide the parts outside the CDR3, is NAGVMQNPRHLVRRRGQEARLRCSPMKGHSHVYWYRQLPEEGLKFMVYLQKENIIDESGMPKERFSAEFPKEGPSILRIQQVVRGDSAAYFCASSPTRGQRAFFGQGTRLTVV.

The chain couples TRBV7-9 to TRBJ2-7, with 8 bases lining up with TRBD1. The CDR3 is 14 amino acids. V lost 7 bases, J lost 6 bases, and 11 bases stayed unmatched. Per the germline V gene, CDR1 is SEHNR and CDR2 is FQNEAQ (reference sequence). In DNA form, the CDR3 reads TGTGCCAGCACCCCGAGCCAGGGGGCGCGCGAGCAGTACTTC. This encodes CASTPSQGAREQYF.

Here the CDR3 reads CASRRGGGIYEQYF. The CDR3 DNA reads TGTGCCAGCAGAAGAGGGGGGGGCATCTACGAGCAGTACTTC. The chain links TRBV28 to TRBJ2-7; perhaps TRBD2 as D (7 bases). The CDR3 runs 14 residues. The V and J ends lost 6 bases and 3 bases respectively, with 15 bases between them. Germline values: CDR1 MDHEN, CDR2 SYDVKM. Complete variable domain (other parts from reference TRBV28 and TRBJ2-7): DVKVTQSSRYLVKRTGEKVFLECVQDMDHENMFWYRQDPGLGLRLIYFSYDVKMKEKGDIPEGYSVSREKKERFSLILESASTNQTSMYLCASRRGGGIYEQYFGPGTRLTVT.

The table lists this clone with a count of one. In DNA form, the CDR3 reads TGTGCCAGCAGCTTTAGAGGACAGGCTGAAGCTTTCTTT. It encodes CASSFRGQAEAFF. The gene calls are TRBV11-3 and TRBJ1-1, with 7 bases fitting TRBD1. The CDR3 is made up of 13 amino acids. Germline CDR1 is SGHNT and CDR2 is YENEEA. V shed 3 bases and J 6 bases; nucleotides not matched to a gene: 4.

This clone has only a few counts. Here the CDR3 reads CASSWDRQEKLFF. CDR3 DNA: TGTGCCAGCAGCTGGGACAGGCAAGAAAAACTGTTTTTT. V and J are TRBV5-4 and TRBJ1-4, with 8 bases fitting TRBD1. From germline, CDR1 is SGHNT and CDR2 YYREEE (reference sequence). The CDR3 has 13 residues. V lost 3 bases, J lost 8 bases, and 3 bases stayed unmatched. The full variable domain, rest sourced from reference TRBV5-4 and TRBJ1-4, is ETGVTQSPTHLIKTRGQQVTLRCSSQSGHNTVSWYQQALGQGPQFIFQYYREEENGRGNFPPRFSGLQFPNYSSELNVNALELDDSALYLCASSWDRQEKLFFGSGTQLSVL.

This clone was detected a few times. The genes are TRBV12-5 and TRBJ1-2; D remains ambiguous. The CDR3 extends over 13 amino acids. Germline CDR1 is LGHNT and CDR2 is FRNRAP. V lost 5 bases, J lost 7 bases, and 14 bases lay in between. Written as DNA, the CDR3 is TGTGCTAGTGGTCCACGGGATTTGGGTGGCTACACCTTC. As protein: CASGPRDLGGYTF.

The CDR3 sequence: CASSKVTGGNYGYTF. The CDR3 DNA sequence: TGTGCCAGCAGCAAAGTGACAGGGGGAAACTATGGCTACACCTTC. The gene calls are TRBV21-1 and TRBJ1-2; the DNA was not compared with TRBD1, the D call given in the table. TRBV21-1 is listed as a pseudogene. The CDR3 contains 15 residues.

V is TRBV6-6 and J is TRBJ2-3; 8 bases map to TRBD2. The CDR3 is 15 amino acids. The germline V gene has CDR1 MNHNY and CDR2 SVGAGI (reference sequence). The V gene end was trimmed by 2 bases and the J gene end by 6 bases; junction bases not matched to a gene: 7. The CDR3 loop reads CASSYPAGGTDTQYF. The CDR3 DNA is TGTGCCAGCAGTTACCCGGCGGGGGGAACGGATACGCAGTATTTT.

The rearrangement uses TRBV4-1 and TRBJ2-7, with 13 bases identical to TRBD2. The V and J ends lost 3 bases and 5 bases, in that order; junction bases with no gene match: 1. CDR1 is MGHRA and CDR2 is YSYEKL in the germline V gene. This CDR3 is 14 amino acids long. In nucleotides, the CDR3 is TGCGCCAGCAGCCAGGGGACTAGCGGGGACGAGCAGTACGTC. It encodes CASSQGTSGDEQYV.

The CDR3 DNA follows: TGTGCCAGCAGCTTAGCTCAGATGAACACTGAAGCTTTCTTT. Encoded protein: CASSLAQMNTEAFF. The chain carries TRBV7-2 and TRBJ1-1, with no clear D. The ends were cut back, 0 bases at V and 0 bases at J, with 5 bases in the middle. The CDR3 contains 14 residues. Germline V gene data show CDR1 as SGHTA and CDR2 as FQGNSA.

V and J are TRBV18 and TRBJ2-7, with 9 bases identical to TRBD1. The CDR3 loop spans 14 amino acids. Germline lookup yields CDR1 KGHSH and CDR2 LQKENI. With V trimmed by 5 bases and J by 3 bases, 5 bases remained unmatched. The chain's CDR3 is CASSEQGASYEQYF. In DNA form, the CDR3 reads TGTGCCAGCTCAGAACAGGGGGCAAGCTACGAGCAGTACTTC.

The chain has TRBV28 and TRBJ2-7; D may be TRBD1 (5 bases). The V and J ends lost 3 bases and 5 bases respectively, with 8 bases between them. The CDR3 runs to 12 residues. Per the germline V gene, CDR1 is MDHEN and CDR2 is SYDVKM. Written as DNA, the CDR3 is TGTGCCAGCAGTTTGACAGTCAACGAGCAGTACTTC. Amino acid sequence: CASSLTVNEQYF.

The chain joins TRBV4-1 to TRBJ1-2; D is possibly TRBD1 (5 bases). Trimming took off 1 base at V and 5 bases at J, with 14 bases between the two ends. Germline CDR1 and CDR2: MGHRA and YSYEKL. This CDR3 spans 15 amino acids. CDR3: CASSQAEGRQYGYTF. DNA of the CDR3: TGCGCCAGCAGCCAAGCGGAGGGGCGGCAATATGGCTACACCTTC.

V and J are TRBV3-1 (or the pseudogene TRBV3-2) and TRBJ1-3; 8 bases are a match to TRBD1. Germline V gene data show CDR1 as LGHDT and CDR2 as YNNKEL (reference sequence). Unmatched junction bases numbered 4, after V lost 1 base and J lost 2 bases. This CDR3 contains 16 residues. CDR3 bases: TGTGCCAGCAGCCAAGGTACAGGGGGTCCTGGAAACACCATATATTTT. Translation: CASSQGTGGPGNTIYF.

The V gene is TRBV10-3, the J gene TRBJ2-2, with 10 bases identical to TRBD2. Germline lookup yields CDR1 ENHRY and CDR2 SYGVKD. The CDR3 has 17 amino acids. The J segment lost 0 bases and the V segment lost 5 bases, leaving 6 bases of the junction unmatched. In DNA, the CDR3 is TGTGCCATCAGTAGCTCTAGCGGGGGCGCGAACACCGGGGAGCTGTTTTTT. It yields the protein CAISSSSGGANTGELFF.

This clone showed up many times. This rearrangement joins TRBV5-1 to TRBJ2-7; D gene uncertain. Germline CDR1 SGHRS, CDR2 YFSETQ. This CDR3 is built from 13 residues. Trimming stripped 0 bases from V and 3 bases from J, with 7 bases between. The CDR3 loop reads CASSLDSHYEQYV. The CDR3, as DNA: TGCGCCAGCAGCTTGGACAGCCACTACGAGCAGTACGTC.

The rearrangement joins TRBV19 to TRBJ1-1, with 7 bases matching TRBD1. The CDR3 totals 15 residues. J gave up 0 bases and V 3 bases, and 4 bases lay outside the gene matches. The germline V gene has CDR1 LNHDA and CDR2 SQIVND (reference sequence). The DNA for the CDR3 is TGTGCCAGTAGTATCCGTGGACAGGTGAACACTGAAGCTTTCTTT. Translating gives CASSIRGQVNTEAFF.